A selection of T cell receptor beta chains follows, all from one sample in a study of shared clonotypes between healthy human individuals. Libraries were prepared by immunoSEQ multiplex PCR; TCRdb keeps only in-frame clonotypes and omits some of them. The table includes millions of clones, roughly 95% detected once. The sample was naive CD8+ T cells sorted from blood. The receptors shown here come from a man aged 18 to 30 in good health. CDR3s leave out the opening cysteine and the closing phenylalanine or tryptophan. The order of the fields is V gene, J gene, CDR3 length, CDR3 protein.

TRBV9	TRBJ2-5	12	ASSPSGSTETQY
TRBV27	TRBJ2-7	12	ASSWSGGGYEQY
TRBV5-1	TRBJ2-7	16	ASSLEEAGAVFPYEQY
TRBV6-1	TRBJ1-1	11	ASSPTKDTEAF
TRBV6-5	TRBJ2-7	12	ASSLIAGAYEQY
TRBV28	TRBJ1-1	13	ASSFLAGGGAEAF
TRBV11-1	TRBJ2-7	12	ASSVGTGSYEQY
TRBV10-3	TRBJ2-5	11	AISVGSVETQY
TRBV11-2	TRBJ1-2	11	ASSSDRGNGYT
TRBV27	TRBJ1-5	11	ASSFRGGQPQH
TRBV5-6	TRBJ1-4	12	ASSDGQGAEKLF
TRBV12-5	TRBJ2-7	11	ASGWDRGHEQY
TRBV27	TRBJ1-5	10	ASSIIGQPQH
TRBV27	TRBJ1-1	13	ASSLSPGGNTEAF
TRBV6-6	TRBJ1-4	14	ASSYSGVATNEKLF
TRBV6-1	TRBJ2-2	13	ASSEVLAGGGELF
TRBV5-4	TRBJ1-1	14	ASSWGAGTGNTEAF
TRBV4-3	TRBJ1-6	15	ASSLDPPSSYNSPLH
TRBV11-2	TRBJ2-2	13	ASSGLAGNTGELF
TRBV9	TRBJ1-2	11	ASSVGGSYGYT
TRBV7-2	TRBJ2-7	12	ARSGVDPDYEQY
TRBV13	TRBJ1-1	13	ASSFFMGANTEAF
TRBV5-1	TRBJ2-7	13	ASSLAGGNFYEQY
TRBV4-3	TRBJ2-1	13	ASSQLAGDYNEQF
TRBV27	TRBJ2-1	13	ASSLIGLVSYEQF
TRBV18	TRBJ2-7	13	ASSPPGQSSYEQY
TRBV6-5	TRBJ2-1	11	ASTREPWHEQF
TRBV28	TRBJ2-4	13	ASSFPREAKNIQY
TRBV7-9	TRBJ1-2	16	ASSLGESRGPANYGYT
TRBV28	TRBJ2-2	14	ASSRGLAERTGELF
TRBV5-6	TRBJ2-7	14	ASSLGRGQGLYEQY
TRBV25-1	TRBJ1-2	13	ASSDSGRTNYGYT
TRBV6-1	TRBJ2-7	13	AIRDGTPSSYEQY
TRBV6-5	TRBJ2-7	13	ASSTTGESSYEQY
TRBV6-5	TRBJ2-2	11	ASSYGGAGELF
TRBV19	TRBJ2-7	13	ASSIDSAAAREQY